Listed here are 28 T cell receptor beta chains from one sample, sequenced in a study of blood T cell repertoires in COVID-19. The protocol was immunoSEQ multiplex PCR, while the TCRdb copy is restricted to in-frame clones and leaves out a portion. This table holds roughly 50,000 clones, roughly 90% found once. Specimen: peripheral blood. The source of these receptors is a man in his forties or fifties with acute or convalescent COVID-19.

The gene calls are TRBV18 and TRBJ2-3; D is unresolved. From germline, CDR1 is KGHSH and CDR2 LQKENI. V was shortened by 3 bases and J by 4 bases, with 5 bases between the two germline ends. CDR3 length: 12 residues. The CDR3 is CASSPQADTQYF. In nucleotides, the CDR3 is TGTGCCAGCTCACCCCAGGCAGATACGCAGTATTTT.

The V gene is TRBV29-1, the J gene TRBJ2-3, with 8 bases fitting TRBD2. V shed 3 bases and J 4 bases; nucleotides not matched to a gene: 9. This CDR3 comprises 15 residues. CDR1 is SQVTM, CDR2 ANQGSEA, per germline. The CDR3, as DNA: TGCAGCGTTGACGACTCAGCGGGAGCGGCAGATACGCAGTATTTT. This codes for CSVDDSAGAADTQYF.

This rearrangement joins TRBV6-5 to TRBJ2-2; D is possibly TRBD2 (6 bases). Germline CDR1 reads MNHEY; CDR2 reads SVGAGI. The V and J ends lost 6 bases and 5 bases respectively, with 16 bases between them. This CDR3 has 15 residues. DNA of the CDR3: TGTGCCAGCAGCTCCGGGACTTGGAGAACCGGGGAGCTGTTTTTT. Its protein is CASSSGTWRTGELFF.

V and J are TRBV6-5 and TRBJ1-2; TRBD1 might be the D (6 bases). The CDR3 extends over 14 amino acids. V lost 5 bases to trimming and J lost 2 bases, with 12 bases between them. Germline V gene data show CDR1 as MNHEY and CDR2 as SVGAGI. The CDR3 bases are TGTGCCAGCAGTCTCAGGGGCCGAAACTATGGCTACACCTTC. Amino acids: CASSLRGRNYGYTF.

In DNA, the CDR3 is TGCGCCAGCAGCCAAGATTACAGGGGGGGTTCACCCCTCCACTTT. It encodes CASSQDYRGGSPLHF. The chain employs TRBV4-3 and TRBJ1-6; 8 nucleotides align to TRBD1. This CDR3 has 15 residues. Per germline, CDR1 LGHNA and CDR2 YSLEER. The V and J ends lost 0 bases and 9 bases, in that order; junction bases with no gene match: 4.

The chain recombines TRBV24-1 with TRBJ2-7; 9 bases fit TRBD1. V lost 3 bases to trimming and J lost 3 bases; unmatched junction nucleotides: 8. The CDR3 is 16 amino acids. Germline V CDR1 and CDR2: KGHDR, SFDVKD. CDR3 sequence: CATSDGTGTGIYEQYF. CDR3 nucleotides: TGTGCCACCAGTGATGGCACCGGGACAGGGATCTACGAGCAGTACTTC.

The chain carries TRBV27 and TRBJ2-1; the match to TRBD2 covers 10 bases. V was clipped by 3 bases and J by 8 bases; unmatched bases: 4. This CDR3 region has 14 residues. Per the germline V gene, CDR1 is MNHEY and CDR2 is SMNVEV (reference sequence). The CDR3 nucleotides read TGTGCCAGCAGTTTCAAGCGGGAGGGCGATGAGCAGTTCTTC. Amino acid sequence: CASSFKREGDEQFF.

The V call is TRBV4-2, the J call TRBJ2-2; possible D gene TRBD2, 5 bases. Germline V gives CDR1 LGHNA, CDR2 YNFKEQ. Trimming cost V 3 bases and J 10 bases, with 12 bases left between them. This CDR3 region has 13 residues. This CDR3 reads CASSQIGIMELFF. The CDR3 region has the DNA TGTGCCAGCAGCCAGATCGGGATCATGGAGCTGTTTTTT.

The rearrangement uses TRBV9 and TRBJ2-3; no clear D gene. V lost 3 bases and J 7 bases, leaving 12 bases between the germline ends. Germline values: CDR1 SGDLS, CDR2 YYNGEE. The CDR3 is 13 residues long. CDR3 residues: CASSGAGWNTQYF. The CDR3, as DNA: TGTGCCAGCAGCGGGGCCGGATGGAATACGCAGTATTTT.

The chain joins TRBV27 to TRBJ1-2; D is unresolved. V dropped 6 bases and J dropped 8 bases, with 19 bases sitting between them. The CDR3 consists of 14 residues. The V gene's germline CDR1 is MNHEY and CDR2 SMNVEV (reference sequence). This CDR3 reads CASSPSGWGKGYTF. The DNA of the CDR3 is TGTGCCAGCAGCCCCTCGGGGTGGGGTAAAGGCTACACCTTC.

The rearrangement uses TRBV11-2 and TRBJ2-1; weak D call: TRBD2 (5 bases). The V end was cut by 4 bases, the J end by 9 bases, with 22 bases between. CDR1 and CDR2 (germline): SGHAT, FQNNGV. This CDR3 is 16 amino acids long. This CDR3 reads CASSWLATGSRSEQFF. CDR3 DNA: TGTGCCAGCAGCTGGTTAGCGACGGGGTCGAGGAGTGAGCAGTTCTTC.

The chain uses TRBV3-1 (or the pseudogene TRBV3-2) and TRBJ1-1, with TRBD1 matching over 7 bases. Trimming took 4 bases from V and 4 from J; bases not matched to a gene: 0. CDR1 and CDR2 (germline): LGHDT, YNNKEL (reference sequence). The CDR3 contains 12 residues. CDR3 sequence: CASSPGGTEAFF. Here the CDR3 DNA reads TGTGCCAGCAGCCCAGGGGGCACTGAAGCTTTCTTT.

The rearrangement links TRBV9 to TRBJ2-7, with 10 positions matching TRBD2. V trimming: 3 bases; J trimming: 6 bases; junction bases outside the gene matches: 6. The CDR3 has 14 residues. Germline V gives CDR1 SGDLS, CDR2 YYNGEE. The CDR3 bases are TGTGCCAGCAGCGCCATAGCGGGAGGAGGCGAGCAGTACTTC. Its translation: CASSAIAGGGEQYF. The whole variable domain, filled in from reference TRBV9 and TRBJ2-7, reads DSGVTQTPKHLITATGQRVTLRCSPRSGDLSVYWYQQSLDQGLQFLIQYYNGEERAKGNILERFSAQQFPDLHSELNLSSLELGDSALYFCASSAIAGGGEQYFGPGTRLTVT.

The chain couples TRBV11-2 to TRBJ1-1; 7 bases agree with TRBD1. The germline CDR1 and CDR2 sequences are SGHAT and FQNNGV. The V gene end was trimmed by 2 bases and the J gene end by 5 bases; junction bases not matched to a gene: 2. The CDR3 loop spans 13 amino acids. CDR3 sequence: CASSLRGRTEAFF. The CDR3 DNA reads TGTGCCAGCAGCTTAAGGGGGCGGACTGAAGCTTTCTTT.

The chain links TRBV12-2 to TRBJ2-1; TRBD2 reflects the table's D call only, with no check against the DNA. TRBV12-2 is a pseudogene. The CDR3 totals 15 residues. CDR3 amino acids: CASRLEWRGINEQFF. CDR3 DNA sequence: TGTGCAAGTCGCTTAGAGTGGCGGGGCATCAATGAGCAGTTCTTC.

This chain joins TRBV29-1 and TRBJ2-2, with 8 bases matching TRBD1. The V gene's germline CDR1 is SQVTM and CDR2 ANQGSEA. This CDR3 region has 14 residues. V lost 4 bases to trimming and J lost 5 bases; unmatched junction nucleotides: 6. The chain's CDR3 is CSVGPGGSTGELFF. The CDR3 DNA follows: TGCAGCGTTGGTCCAGGGGGCAGTACCGGGGAGCTGTTTTTT.

This chain uses TRBV6-5 with TRBJ1-5, with a tentative D call TRBD1 (6 bases). The CDR3 extends over 15 amino acids. Germline loops: CDR1 MNHEY, CDR2 SVGAGI. V shed 2 bases and J shed 3 bases, with 11 bases lying between them. CDR3 bases: TGTGCCAGCAGTTACAACAGGGACCTCAATCAGCCCCAGCATTTT. As protein: CASSYNRDLNQPQHF.

V is TRBV29-1 and J is TRBJ1-3; D unresolved. Germline values: CDR1 SQVTM, CDR2 ANQGSEA. The CDR3 covers 14 residues. The germline V and J ends were trimmed by 3 bases and 0 bases, with 9 bases remaining between them. The chain's CDR3 is CSVDSGISGNTIYF. CDR3 nucleotide sequence: TGCAGCGTTGATTCAGGTATCTCTGGAAACACCATATATTTT. The complete variable domain, with remaining parts taken from reference TRBV29-1 and TRBJ1-3, reads SAVISQKPSRDICQRGTSLTIQCQVDSQVTMMFWYRQQPGQSLTLIATANQGSEATYESGFVIDKFPISRPNLTFSTLTVSNMSPEDSSIYLCSVDSGISGNTIYFGEGSWLTVV.

The V call is TRBV20-1, the J call TRBJ2-5, with D perhaps matching TRBD1 (5 bases). Germline V CDR1 and CDR2: DFQATT, SNEGSKA (reference sequence). This CDR3 region has 13 residues. Trimming took off 3 bases at V and 4 bases at J, with 12 bases between the two ends. The CDR3, as DNA: TGCAGTGCTAGTTCAGGGAACCGAGAGACCCAGTACTTC. Protein: CSASSGNRETQYF.

This chain uses TRBV5-5 with TRBJ1-5; 9 bases line up with TRBD1. The CDR3 has 14 residues. With V trimmed by 2 bases and J by 7 bases, 4 bases remained unmatched. From germline, CDR1 is SGHKS and CDR2 YYEKEE (reference sequence). CDR3 loop: CASSLVGQGQPQHF. CDR3 nucleotide sequence: TGTGCCAGCAGCTTAGTAGGACAGGGGCAGCCCCAGCATTTT.

The V gene is TRBV5-5, the J gene TRBJ1-2; D is uncertain. Per germline, CDR1 SGHKS and CDR2 YYEKEE (reference sequence). V shed 0 bases and J shed 2 bases, with 8 bases lying between them. The CDR3 sequence is 14 residues long. This chain's CDR3 is CASSLGLGNYGYTF. The CDR3 region has the DNA TGTGCCAGCAGCTTGGGGCTCGGGAACTATGGCTACACCTTC.

In its sample, this clone was seen a few times. The rearrangement links TRBV2 to TRBJ2-1; unclear D gene. The CDR3 covers 15 residues. Germline V gene data show CDR1 as SNHLY and CDR2 as FYNNEI. Between the trimmed V and J ends, which lost 8 bases and 0 bases, there was a span of 14 bases. For the CDR3, the DNA is TGTGCCAGCGCCGAGGTTGGCAACTCCTACAATGAGCAGTTCTTC. Its protein is CASAEVGNSYNEQFF.

The chain combines TRBV5-1 with TRBJ1-1, with a weak D call TRBD1 (5 bases). V was shortened by 0 bases and J by 4 bases, with 16 bases between the two germline ends. CDR3 size: 16 residues. CDR1 and CDR2 (germline): SGHRS, YFSETQ. For the CDR3, the DNA is TGCGCCAGCAGCTTGGAACAGGCGCCGTTGGTCACTGAAGCTTTCTTT. Translating it yields CASSLEQAPLVTEAFF. The variable domain in full, with the rest retrieved from reference TRBV5-1 and TRBJ1-1, is KAGVTQTPRYLIKTRGQQVTLSCSPISGHRSVSWYQQTPGQGLQFLFEYFSETQRNKGNFPGRFSGRQFSNSRSEMNVSTLELGDSALYLCASSLEQAPLVTEAFFGQGTRLTVV.

The chain joins TRBV5-1 to TRBJ2-2; tentatively, D is TRBD2 (5 bases). The CDR3 runs 13 residues. Germline V gene lookup returns CDR1 SGHRS and CDR2 YFSETQ. V shed 3 bases and J shed 6 bases, with 9 bases lying between them. CDR3 in DNA: TGCGCCAGCAGCTCCCTAGCCCCCGGGGAGCTGTTTTTT. Its protein is CASSSLAPGELFF.

The chain employs TRBV19 and TRBJ2-1; D possibly corresponds to TRBD2 (6 bases). Germline V CDR1 and CDR2: LNHDA, SQIVND (reference sequence). V was trimmed by 5 bases and J by 14 bases, leaving 13 bases between them. The CDR3 runs 11 residues. The CDR3 nucleotides read TGTGCCAGTAGTTATCGGGAGTCAGAGTTCTTC. Translated: CASSYRESEFF.

The chain links TRBV6-5 to TRBJ1-5, with D perhaps matching TRBD1 (6 bases). The V end was cut by 11 bases, the J end by 4 bases, with 15 bases between. CDR3 length: 13 amino acids. Germline lookup yields CDR1 MNHEY and CDR2 SVGAGI. CDR3 sequence: CASKGGVNQPQHF. The CDR3 region has the DNA TGTGCCTCCAAAGGGGGGGTAAATCAGCCCCAGCATTTT.

The chain links TRBV19 to TRBJ1-3; D uncertain. CDR3 length: 17 amino acids. Deletions cut 3 bases from V and 2 bases from J, with 17 bases between. Germline CDR1 LNHDA, CDR2 SQIVND (reference sequence). The chain's CDR3 is CASSIFKDYNAGNTIYF. CDR3 coding DNA: TGTGCCAGTAGTATTTTCAAGGACTATAATGCTGGAAACACCATATATTTT.

The chain couples TRBV11-2 to TRBJ1-2, with 9 bases that match TRBD1. Germline trimming cut 5 bases from V and 2 bases from J; bases unmatched to any gene: 6. The CDR3 covers 15 residues. The V gene's germline CDR1 is SGHAT and CDR2 FQNNGV. CDR3 sequence: CASSLPGQGNYGYTF. The CDR3 DNA is TGTGCCAGCAGCCTTCCGGGACAGGGAAACTATGGCTACACCTTC.